This T cell receptor (beta chain) was captured in a study of Ad26.COV2.S vaccination and SARS-CoV-2 variants. J lost 3 bases, V lost 3 bases, and 1 base had no gene match. This CDR3 region has 14 residues. CDR1 and CDR2 from the germline V gene are LNHNV and YYDKDF (reference sequence). Clones were read by immunoSEQ multiplex PCR, and TCRdb kept only the in-frame ones, dropping some. There are roughly 270,000 clones in the sample; about 87% occur only once, and approximately 3.4% lies in the top ten. Treatment indicated: 15 to 20 received Ad26.COV2.S at low or high dose, single or two shots; 5 received placebo; per-sample allocation not given. It was on day 63 after the first vaccine or placebo injection that samples were taken. Participants' vaccine, an Ad26 vector, delivered Wuhan-strain SARS-CoV-2 spike.

The chain combines TRBV15 with TRBJ2-2; 7 bases align to TRBD1. The sequences come from peripheral blood, collected in a trial of Ad26.COV2.S vaccine versus placebo. The receptor's source is a person aged 18-60 years who received the Ad26.COV2.S COVID-19 vaccine or a placebo. CDR3 sequence (DNA): TGTGCCACCAGCAGGGGACAGCACACCGGGGAGCTGTTTTTT. Translation gives CATSRGQHTGELFF. The full variable domain, completed using reference TRBV15 and TRBJ2-2, is DAMVIQNPRYQVTQFGKPVTLSCSQTLNHNVMYWYQQKSSQAPKLLFHYYDKDFNNEADTPDNFQSRRPNTSFCFLDIRSPGLGDTAMYLCATSRGQHTGELFFGEGSRLTVL.